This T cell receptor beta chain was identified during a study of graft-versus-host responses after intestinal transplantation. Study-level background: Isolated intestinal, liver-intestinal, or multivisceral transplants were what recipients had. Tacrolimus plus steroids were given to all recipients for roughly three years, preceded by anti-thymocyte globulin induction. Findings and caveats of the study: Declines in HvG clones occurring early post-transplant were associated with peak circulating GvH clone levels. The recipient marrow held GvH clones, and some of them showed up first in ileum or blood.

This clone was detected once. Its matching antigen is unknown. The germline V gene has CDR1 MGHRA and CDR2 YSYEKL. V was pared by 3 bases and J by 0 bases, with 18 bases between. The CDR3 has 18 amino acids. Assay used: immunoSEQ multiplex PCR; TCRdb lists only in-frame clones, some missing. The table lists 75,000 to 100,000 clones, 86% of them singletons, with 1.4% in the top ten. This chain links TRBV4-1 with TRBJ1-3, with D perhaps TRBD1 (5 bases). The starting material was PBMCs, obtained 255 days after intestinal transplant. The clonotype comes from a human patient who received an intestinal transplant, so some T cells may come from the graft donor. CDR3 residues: CASSHPPEGILSGNTIYF. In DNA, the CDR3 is TGCGCCAGCAGCCACCCCCCGGAGGGGATACTCTCTGGAAACACCATATATTTT.